This T cell receptor beta chain was sequenced during a study of T cell responses to AZD1222 COVID-19 vaccine (dated by TCRdb to the early 2020s). With regard to the full study: AZD1222 recipients whose second dose came at about 4 weeks and those whose second dose came at about 12 weeks were combined into one group, since spike-specific TCR depth and breadth did not differ between the two schedules. A total of 230 to 250 trial participants underwent TCR sequencing, of whom 207 received two doses of AZD1222 and about 25 received two doses of the MenACWY control vaccine. Enrollment into the trials was organized by age into subgroups of 18-55, 56-69 and 70-plus years, and those subgroups contained roughly 150, 30 and 60 TCR-sequenced participants, respectively. On the study overall, not on this receptor specifically: In the small 56-69-year group, the increase in depth fell short of significance, most likely because of low power. After two AZD1222 doses, both the breadth and the depth of spike-specific TCRs were significantly higher than at day 0 and than in MenACWY recipients. Epitopes outside the regions mutated in the B.1.351 and B.1.1.7 variants were reportedly recognized by nearly half of the unique spike-specific TCRs. Participants were mostly white British and included more females than males, and it was suggested by the authors that clonal diversity may have been underestimated. Because no samples from the day 14 peak response were available, repertoires could be characterized only after the peak T cell response. Conclusions about previously exposed vaccinees are limited because only five to seven AZD1222 recipients were SARS-CoV-2 seropositive at baseline. CD4 TCRs associated with the vaccine covered the entire spike protein, and the dominant responses were in regions 160-218 and 743-854.

What the time point label conveys for this sample: baseline before first vaccination. Samples from vaccinated people were obtained from the UK trials COV001 and COV002, which included a single-blind randomized controlled phase 2/3 trial of AZD1222 (ChAdOx1 nCoV-19) in healthy adults. For TCRbeta chain sequencing, PBMC samples from trial participants were taken at day 0 and at day 28 after the second dose. Points on this clone: Its antigen target is currently unknown. No base-level quality is on record; no much larger clone is a single base apart.

The germline V gene yields MNHEY for CDR1 and SVGAGI for CDR2. From the cysteine up to the phenylalanine, the CDR3 has a length of 14 residues. Only the CDR3 part of the read is kept: 42 bases, read in frame from the first base. Deletion took 7 bases off V and 5 bases off J, with a span of 15 bases between the germline ends. The CDR3 regions of human TCRbeta chains were analyzed by immunosequencing. In the original analysis: TCRs in the repertoires were compared against a reference library of SARS-CoV-2-specific TCRs that had been generated with the MIRA antigen-specificity platform. Breadth was defined as the fraction of unique TCRs that were SARS-CoV-2-associated, and depth was defined as the fraction of total T cells that were SARS-CoV-2-associated. Each spike-specific TCR was assigned to its reactive spike region and to a CD4 or CD8 class using the MIRA data. Log10-transformed breadth and depth values were compared by one-way ANOVA with Sidak's multiple comparisons tests. This immuneACCESS table, as held by TCRdb, lists in-frame sequences with V and J called but not all clones. Of the missing ones, under half trace to an unresolved V gene in checked studies; the others have no known cause. That table supplies the V and J calls and clone size; D and trimming were determined from the DNA. For this sample the table gives roughly 150,000 clones, of which about nine tenths were detected only once. The ten largest clones take up roughly 4.7% of the sample.

The source is an adult in good health. The rearrangement combines TRBV6-5 with TRBJ1-5; possibly the D gene is TRBD1, per 5 matching bases. The specimen comprised peripheral blood, sampled on day 0 of AZD1222 vaccination. DNA sequence: TGTGCCAGCACGCAGGGCGGGTATGATCAGCCCCAGCATTTT. This translates into CASTQGGYDQPQHF.